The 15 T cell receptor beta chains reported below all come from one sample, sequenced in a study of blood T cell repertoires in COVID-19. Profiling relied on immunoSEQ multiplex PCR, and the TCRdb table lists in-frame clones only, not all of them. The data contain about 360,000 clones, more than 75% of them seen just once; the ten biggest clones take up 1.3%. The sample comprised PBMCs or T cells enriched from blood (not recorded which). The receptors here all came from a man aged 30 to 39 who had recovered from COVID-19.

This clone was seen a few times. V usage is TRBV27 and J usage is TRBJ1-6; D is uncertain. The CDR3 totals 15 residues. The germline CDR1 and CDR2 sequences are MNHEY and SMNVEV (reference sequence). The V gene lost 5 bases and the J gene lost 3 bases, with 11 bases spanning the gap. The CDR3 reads CASSDGLIYNSPLHF. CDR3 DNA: TGTGCCAGCAGTGATGGACTGATCTATAATTCACCCCTCCACTTT.

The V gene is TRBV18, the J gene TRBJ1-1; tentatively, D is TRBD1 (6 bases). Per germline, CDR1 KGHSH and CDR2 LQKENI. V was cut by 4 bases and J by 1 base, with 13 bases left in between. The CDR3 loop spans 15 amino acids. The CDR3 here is CASSQNTGPNTEAFF. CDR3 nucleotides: TGTGCCAGCTCACAGAATACAGGGCCGAACACTGAAGCTTTCTTT. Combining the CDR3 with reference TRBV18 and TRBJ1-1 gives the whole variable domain NAGVMQNPRHLVRRRGQEARLRCSPMKGHSHVYWYRQLPEEGLKFMVYLQKENIIDESGMPKERFSAEFPKEGPSILRIQQVVRGDSAAYFCASSQNTGPNTEAFFGQGTRLTVV.

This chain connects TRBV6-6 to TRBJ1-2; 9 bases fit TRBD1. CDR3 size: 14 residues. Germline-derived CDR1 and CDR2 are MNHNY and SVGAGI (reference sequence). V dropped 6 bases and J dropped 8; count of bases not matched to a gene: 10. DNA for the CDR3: TGTGCCAGCAGCGCCCGGGACAGGGTCGGCGGCTACACCTTC. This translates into CASSARDRVGGYTF.

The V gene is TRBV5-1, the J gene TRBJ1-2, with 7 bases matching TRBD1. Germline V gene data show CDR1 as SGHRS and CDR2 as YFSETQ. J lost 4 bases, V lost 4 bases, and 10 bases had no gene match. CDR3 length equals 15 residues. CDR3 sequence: CASSAGQVSGYGYTF. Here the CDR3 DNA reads TGCGCCAGCAGCGCAGGACAGGTCTCAGGCTATGGCTACACCTTC.

As DNA, the CDR3 is TGCGCCAGCAGCCGATACCAGGGGGTTTGGACTGAAGCTTTCTTT. It yields the protein CASSRYQGVWTEAFF. The gene calls are TRBV4-1 and TRBJ1-1; 7 nucleotides line up with TRBD1. This CDR3 comprises 15 residues. V trimming: 4 bases; J trimming: 5 bases; junction bases outside the gene matches: 10. Germline-derived CDR1 and CDR2 are MGHRA and YSYEKL.

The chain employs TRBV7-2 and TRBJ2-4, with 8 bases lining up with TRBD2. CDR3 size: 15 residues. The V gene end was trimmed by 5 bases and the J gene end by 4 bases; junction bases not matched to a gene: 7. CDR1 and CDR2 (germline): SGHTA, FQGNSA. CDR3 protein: CASSPDGTSKNIQYF. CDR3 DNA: TGTGCCAGCAGCCCTGACGGGACTAGTAAAAACATTCAGTACTTC.

CDR3 sequence reads: CASSLEWGGEKLFF. The CDR3 DNA reads TGTGCCAGCAGCTTGGAATGGGGAGGTGAAAAACTGTTTTTT. The gene calls are TRBV5-6 and TRBJ1-4; D is ambiguous. V lost 0 bases, J lost 7 bases, and 10 bases lay in between. CDR1 and CDR2 from the germline V gene are SGHDT and YYEEEE. This CDR3 has 14 amino acids.

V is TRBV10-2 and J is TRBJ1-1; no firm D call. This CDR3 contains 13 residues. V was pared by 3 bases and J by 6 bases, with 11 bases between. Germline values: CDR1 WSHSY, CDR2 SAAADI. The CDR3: CASSDPPVSEAFF. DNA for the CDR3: TGCGCCAGCAGTGACCCCCCTGTTTCTGAAGCTTTCTTT.

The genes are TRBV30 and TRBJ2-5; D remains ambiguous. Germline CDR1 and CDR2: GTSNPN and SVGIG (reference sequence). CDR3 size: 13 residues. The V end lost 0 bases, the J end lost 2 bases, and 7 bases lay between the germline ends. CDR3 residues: CAWSVLGQETQYF. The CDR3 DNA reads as TGTGCCTGGAGTGTACTCGGGCAAGAGACCCAGTACTTC.

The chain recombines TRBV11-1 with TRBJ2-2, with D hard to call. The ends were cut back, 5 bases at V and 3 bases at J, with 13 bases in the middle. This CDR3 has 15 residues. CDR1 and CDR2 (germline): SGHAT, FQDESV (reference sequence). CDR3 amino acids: CASSQFRHDTGELFF. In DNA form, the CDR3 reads TGTGCCAGCAGCCAATTCCGACACGACACCGGGGAGCTGTTTTTT.

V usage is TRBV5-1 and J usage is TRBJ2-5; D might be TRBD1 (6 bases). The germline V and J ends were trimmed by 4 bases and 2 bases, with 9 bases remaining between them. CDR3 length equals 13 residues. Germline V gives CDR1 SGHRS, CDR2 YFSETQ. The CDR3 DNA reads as TGCGCCAGCAGCCAGGGGCCACAAGAGACCCAGTACTTC. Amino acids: CASSQGPQETQYF. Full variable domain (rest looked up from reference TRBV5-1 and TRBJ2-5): KAGVTQTPRYLIKTRGQQVTLSCSPISGHRSVSWYQQTPGQGLQFLFEYFSETQRNKGNFPGRFSGRQFSNSRSEMNVSTLELGDSALYLCASSQGPQETQYFGPGTRLLVL.

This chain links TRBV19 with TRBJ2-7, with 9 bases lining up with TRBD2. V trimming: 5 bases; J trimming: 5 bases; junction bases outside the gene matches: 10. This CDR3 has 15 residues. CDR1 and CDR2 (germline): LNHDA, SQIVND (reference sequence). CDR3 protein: CASSAGGEYKHEQYF. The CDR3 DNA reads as TGTGCCAGTAGTGCGGGGGGGGAGTACAAGCACGAGCAGTACTTC.

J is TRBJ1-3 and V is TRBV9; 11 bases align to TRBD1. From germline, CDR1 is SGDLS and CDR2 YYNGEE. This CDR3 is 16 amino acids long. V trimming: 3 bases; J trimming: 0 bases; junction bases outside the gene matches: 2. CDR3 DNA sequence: TGTGCCAGCAGCGCGGGACAGGGGGACTCTGGAAACACCATATATTTT. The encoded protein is CASSAGQGDSGNTIYF.

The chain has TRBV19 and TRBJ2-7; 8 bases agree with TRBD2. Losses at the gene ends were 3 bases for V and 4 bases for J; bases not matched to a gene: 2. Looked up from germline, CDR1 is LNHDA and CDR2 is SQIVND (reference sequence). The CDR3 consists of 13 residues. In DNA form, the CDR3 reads TGTGCCAGTAGTATCCGGGAGGGTTACGAGCAGTACTTC. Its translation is CASSIREGYEQYF.

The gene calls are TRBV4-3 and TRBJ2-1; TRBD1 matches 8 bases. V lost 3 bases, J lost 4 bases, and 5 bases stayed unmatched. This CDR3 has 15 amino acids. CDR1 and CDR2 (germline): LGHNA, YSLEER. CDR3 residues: CASSHQGARYNEQFF. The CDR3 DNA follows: TGCGCCAGCAGCCATCAGGGGGCTAGGTACAATGAGCAGTTCTTC.